These T cell receptor beta chains were read from a single sample in a study of beta chain features in type 1 diabetes. Clones were read by immunoSEQ multiplex PCR, and TCRdb kept only the in-frame ones, dropping some. The table has under 200,000 clones, 7.5% to 9.5% seen once. The material sequenced was central memory CD4+ T cells from blood. These receptors were taken from a woman younger than 30 with type 1 diabetes. Both conserved end residues are trimmed from each CDR3.

j_call | v_call | cdr3_aa
TRBJ2-7 | TRBV7-3 | ASIGVSQQY
TRBJ2-7 | TRBV7-2 | ASSLNPTRLAGTYEQY
TRBJ2-7 | TRBV11-3 | ASRDSRSYEQY
TRBJ2-7 | TRBV7-2 | ASSSGAGYEQY
TRBJ2-1 | TRBV10-1 | ASSENSFNEQF
TRBJ2-1 | TRBV18 | ASSPVQQGNNEQF
TRBJ2-1 | TRBV6-5 | AIRGTDYNEQF
TRBJ1-3 | TRBV30 | AWVDRTVGNTIY
TRBJ2-7 | TRBV6-6 | ASSLIYEQY
TRBJ2-7 | TRBV6-4 | ASSEPIAGGPVGYEQY
TRBJ1-2 | TRBV7-9 | ASSPLSGQGHGYT
TRBJ2-3 | TRBV23-1 | ASSQSIAESGGSTDTQY
TRBJ2-5 | TRBV4-3 | ASSQGLGATSLQETQY
TRBJ1-2 | TRBV6-6 | ASKAPSTDRNYGYT
TRBJ2-4 | TRBV7-9 | ASTGGAGLGDIQY
TRBJ2-5 | TRBV6-5 | ASSYWGGETQY
TRBJ2-5 | TRBV18 | ASSPRPGQQETQY
TRBJ2-1 | TRBV4-1 | ASSQDGSHWSGNEQF
TRBJ2-3 | TRBV15 | ATSMWGVSTDTQY
TRBJ2-7 | TRBV6-1 | ASRDRGRYEQY
TRBJ2-5 | TRBV19 | ASMKKGRETQY
TRBJ1-3 | TRBV28 | ASSTPGGLSGNTIY
TRBJ2-1 | TRBV18 | ASSPLRYNEQF
TRBJ2-2 | TRBV5-1 | ASSLSGGTGELF
TRBJ1-2 | TRBV9 | ASSAEGQGRYYGYT